This TCR beta chain was sequenced for a study of T cell repertoires in cytomegalovirus infection (dated 2019 in TCRdb). Regarding the study in general: Recently identified HLA-C-restricted CMV epitopes, whose presentation resists viral immunomodulation, were targeted by peptide stimulations together with well-studied HLA-B-restricted epitopes. Because public TCR beta signatures pointed to carriage of CMV infection together with the matching HLA type, the HLA type of each donor mattered for the analysis.

Cut back by 6 bases and 1 base, the V and J ends lie 20 bases apart. The CDR1 and CDR2 encoded by the germline V gene are SGDLS and YYNGEE. Inclusive of the bounding cysteine and valine, the CDR3 is 16 residues long. Only the CDR3 portion is preserved as DNA: 48 bases, with reading frame beginning at the first base. According to the study, the label for this sample's treatment or condition signals: in vitro stimulation with specific CMV peptide epitopes to enrich CMV-specific T cells. Note on this clonotype: Its target antigen remains unknown. It has no much larger one-base neighbor in the sample; base qualities were not kept.

Broader findings and caveats from the paper: The ex vivo response was dominated by HLA-C-restricted CMV-specific TCR beta clonotypes, which also provided the single most frequent clonotype in two of eight donors. In both this cohort and an independent approximately 350-donor cohort, the cumulative frequency of public TCR beta family members distinguished carriers of CMV infection plus the relevant HLA type.

Instrument used: Illumina HiSeq 1500. TCRdb reanalyzed the raw reads on its own, using fastp at Q25 for trimming and MiXCR for clone calling, and kept in-frame beta chains. Every CDR3 protein is listed once, alongside the most common genes and DNA of its rows. This sample holds roughly 990,000 distinct CDR3 sequences; about a third were observed only once. The top ten clonotypes cover around 15% of the sample. The TCR was taken from a human donor in good health (CMV status not recorded). Some clones in this sample may be carry-over from other donors' samples. The source was cultured CD8+ T cells from PBMCs, collected from culture after CMV antigen stimulation. The chain was built from TRBV9 and TRBJ2-7; the D gene is perhaps TRBD1, on 5 matching bases. The CDR3 protein: CASNKWTFLPSYEQYV. DNA sequence: TGTGCCAGCAACAAGTGGACATTTCTACCTTCCTACGAGCAGTACGTC.